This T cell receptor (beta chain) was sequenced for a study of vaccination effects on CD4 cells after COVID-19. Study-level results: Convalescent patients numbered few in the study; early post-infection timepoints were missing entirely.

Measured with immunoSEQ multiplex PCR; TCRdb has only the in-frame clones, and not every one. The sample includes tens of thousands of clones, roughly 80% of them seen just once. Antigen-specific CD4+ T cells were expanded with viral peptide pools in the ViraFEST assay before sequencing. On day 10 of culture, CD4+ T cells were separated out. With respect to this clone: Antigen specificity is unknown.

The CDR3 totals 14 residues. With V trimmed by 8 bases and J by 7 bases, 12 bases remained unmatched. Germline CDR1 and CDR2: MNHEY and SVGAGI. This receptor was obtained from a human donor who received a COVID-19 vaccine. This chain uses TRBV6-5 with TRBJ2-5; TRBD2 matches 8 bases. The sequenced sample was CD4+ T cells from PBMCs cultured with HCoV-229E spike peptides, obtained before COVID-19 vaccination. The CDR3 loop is CASRLGGGPWTQYF. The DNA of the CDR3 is TGTGCCAGCCGCCTGGGCGGGGGGCCATGGACCCAGTACTTC.